The source of this TCR beta chain is a study of blood T cell repertoires in COVID-19. Across the whole study: Samples came from the United States, Italy and Spain, spanning acute and convalescent COVID-19.

Two negative PCRs, clearance, or symptom resolution characterized the recovered Cohort 3 donors. V dropped 5 bases and J dropped 8; count of bases not matched to a gene: 5. CDR1 and CDR2 from the germline V gene are GTSNPN and SVGIG (reference sequence). The CDR3 is 12 amino acids. TCRdb's table, derived via immunoSEQ multiplex PCR, lists solely in-frame clones and lacks some. The table shows approximately 440,000 clones, with roughly 87% occurring only once. The sample holds a few counts of this clone. This receptor was obtained from a woman aged 18-30 years who had recovered from COVID-19. The chain combines TRBV30 with TRBJ1-5, with 8 bases matching TRBD1. Sequencing was performed on PBMCs or T cells enriched from blood (not recorded which). The CDR3 sequence is CAWGQGLEPQHF. Here the CDR3 DNA reads TGTGCCTGGGGACAGGGATTGGAGCCCCAGCATTTT.